The text below deals with one T cell receptor beta chain. Its antigen is not known. These data originate in a study of T cells in Graves' hyperthyroidism and ophthalmopathy. Researchers took RNA transcripts and amplified the TCR beta CDR3 regions from them. HTBI primers were used for first-round RT-PCR of the TCR CDR3. TCRdb re-derived calls from the multiplex PCR reads in MiXCR, one entry per CDR3 protein. The sample gives about 96,000 distinct CDR3 sequences, about half of which show up once; roughly 27% is in the top ten. Per germline, CDR1 DFQATT and CDR2 SNEGSKA (reference sequence). This CDR3 is 18 amino acids long. Trimming took 2 bases from V and 1 from J; bases not matched to a gene: 9. Whole-study results and caveats: In validation, the model predicted ophthalmopathy. These predictions came a median about 6.8 months before onset.

The patients, who ranged from 18 to 65 in age, presented with newly diagnosed hyperthyroidism lasting under 2 months. V usage is TRBV20-1 and J usage is TRBJ2-6, with 9 nucleotides matching TRBD1. Sequenced input: blood. This TCR was sampled from a middle-aged woman with Graves' hyperthyroidism. CDR3 DNA sequence: TGCAGTGCTAGATATTTTAAGGGACAGGGTTCTGGGGCCAACGTCCTGACTTTC. It is translated as CSARYFKGQGSGANVLTF.